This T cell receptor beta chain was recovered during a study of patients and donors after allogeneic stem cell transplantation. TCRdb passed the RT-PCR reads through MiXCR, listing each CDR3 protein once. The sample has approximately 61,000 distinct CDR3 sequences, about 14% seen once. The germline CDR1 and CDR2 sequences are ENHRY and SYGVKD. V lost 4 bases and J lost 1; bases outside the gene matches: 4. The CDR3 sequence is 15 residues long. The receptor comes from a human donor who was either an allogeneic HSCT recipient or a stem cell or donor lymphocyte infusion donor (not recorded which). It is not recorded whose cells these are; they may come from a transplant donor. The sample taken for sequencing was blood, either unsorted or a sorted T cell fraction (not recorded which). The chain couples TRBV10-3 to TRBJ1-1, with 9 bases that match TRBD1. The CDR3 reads CAISALGQGNTEAFF. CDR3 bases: TGTGCCATCAGTGCGTTGGGACAGGGGAACACTGAAGCTTTCTTT.